This T cell receptor beta chain was retrieved from a study of blood T cell repertoires in COVID-19. Study at large: The United States, Italy and Spain supplied acute and convalescent COVID-19 samples.

Looked up from germline, CDR1 is SNHLY and CDR2 is FYNNEI. The CDR3 length is 14 residues. The V gene end was trimmed by 2 bases and the J gene end by 7 bases; junction bases not matched to a gene: 4. The repertoire was sequenced with immunoSEQ multiplex PCR; TCRdb's copy has only in-frame clones and lacks some. The sample lists about 110,000 clones, 87% seen once, with 4.8% in the top ten. The sequence derives from a human donor in a cohort sampled during active COVID-19. The sample consisted of peripheral blood. The chain combines TRBV2 with TRBJ1-5, with TRBD1 matching over 8 bases. This CDR3 is CASSEWTGWQPQHF. Here the CDR3 DNA reads TGTGCCAGCAGTGAATGGACAGGGTGGCAGCCCCAGCATTTT.